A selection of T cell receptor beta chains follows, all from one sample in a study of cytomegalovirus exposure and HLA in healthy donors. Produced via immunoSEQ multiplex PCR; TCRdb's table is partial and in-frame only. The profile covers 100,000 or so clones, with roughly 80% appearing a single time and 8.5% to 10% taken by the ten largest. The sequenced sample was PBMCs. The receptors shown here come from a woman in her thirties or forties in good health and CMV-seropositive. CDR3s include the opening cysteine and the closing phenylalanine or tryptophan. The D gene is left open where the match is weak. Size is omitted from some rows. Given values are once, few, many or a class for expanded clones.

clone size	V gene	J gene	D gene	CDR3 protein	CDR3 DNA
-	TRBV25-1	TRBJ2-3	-	CASSEFRLVDTQYF	TGTGCCAGCAGTGAATTTAGACTTGTTGATACGCAGTATTTT
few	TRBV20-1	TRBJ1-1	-	CSAKTYTEAFF	TGCAGTGCTAAAACTTACACTGAAGCTTTCTTT
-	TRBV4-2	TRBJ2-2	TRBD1	CASSQTPGQDTGELFF	TGTGCCAGCAGCCAGACACCGGGACAGGACACCGGGGAGCTGTTTTTT
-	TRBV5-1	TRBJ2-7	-	CASSLDRRSYEQYF	TGCGCCAGCAGCCTAGACAGGAGGTCCTACGAGCAGTACTTC
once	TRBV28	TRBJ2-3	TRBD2	CASISRLAGGTSSTDTQYF	TGTGCCAGCATTTCTCGACTAGCGGGGGGGACTTCTAGCACAGATACGCAGTATTTT
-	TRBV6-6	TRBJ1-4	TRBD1	CASSSRQGANEKLFF	TGTGCCAGCAGTTCCAGACAGGGGGCGAATGAAAAACTGTTTTTT
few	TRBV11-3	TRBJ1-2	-	CASSLVPGNYGYTF	TGTGCCAGCAGCTTAGTACCGGGAAACTATGGCTACACCTTC
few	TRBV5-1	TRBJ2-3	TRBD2	CASSFAGVLGDTQYF	TGCGCCAGCAGCTTTGCGGGGGTCCTGGGAGATACGCAGTATTTT
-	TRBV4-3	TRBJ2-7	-	CASSQVYGQSYEQYF	TGCGCCAGCAGCCAAGTTTATGGGCAGTCCTACGAGCAGTACTTC
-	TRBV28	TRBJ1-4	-	CASTPGSGNEKLFF	TGTGCCAGTACCCCCGGGAGCGGTAATGAAAAACTGTTTTTT
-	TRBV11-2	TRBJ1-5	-	CASSLESGLNQPQHF	TGTGCCAGCAGCTTAGAGTCTGGACTCAATCAGCCCCAGCATTTT
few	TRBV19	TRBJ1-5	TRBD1	CAREQGLVRYSNQPQHF	TGTGCCAGGGAACAGGGGTTGGTTAGATATAGCAATCAGCCCCAGCATTTT
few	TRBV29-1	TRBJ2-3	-	CSVDQRQEMSPRDTQYF	TGCAGCGTTGACCAGCGACAGGAGATGAGCCCCCGAGATACGCAGTATTTT
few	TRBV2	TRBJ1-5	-	CASSESGPAQGWYQPQHF	TGTGCCAGCAGTGAATCGGGTCCCGCGCAGGGGTGGTATCAGCCCCAGCATTTT
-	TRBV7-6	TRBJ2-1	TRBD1	CASSPGTGILFF	TGTGCCAGCAGCCCAGGGACAGGGATTTTGTTCTTC
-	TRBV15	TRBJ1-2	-	CATSAGIPYGYTF	TGTGCCACCAGCGCCGGGATCCCCTATGGCTACACCTTC
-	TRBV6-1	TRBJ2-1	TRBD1	CASSAQSGTVILFF	TGTGCCAGCAGTGCCCAGTCGGGGACAGTAATTCTGTTCTTC
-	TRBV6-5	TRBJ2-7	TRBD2	CASIPGGSYEQYF	TGTGCCAGCATACCGGGAGGCTCCTACGAGCAGTACTTC
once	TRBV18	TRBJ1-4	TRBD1	CASSRQGGGTNEKLFF	TGTGCCAGCTCACGACAGGGTGGAGGGACTAATGAAAAACTGTTTTTT
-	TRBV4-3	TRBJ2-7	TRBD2	CASSQGASGGSYEQYF	TGCGCCAGCAGCCAAGGTGCTAGCGGGGGCTCCTACGAGCAGTACTTC
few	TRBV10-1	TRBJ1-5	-	CASSSRGAEGNQPQHF	TGCGCCAGCAGTTCACGCGGGGCGGAGGGCAATCAGCCCCAGCATTTT